A selection of T cell receptor beta chains follows, all from one sample in a study of CD8+ T cells in alopecia areata. Sequencing was performed with immunoSEQ multiplex PCR; in TCRdb, only in-frame clones are kept and a portion is missing. The sample consists of around 300,000 clones, 45% to 70% of them appearing once. The sample here was CD4+ T cells sorted from blood, taken at week 52, from a patient treated with tofacitinib. The receptors stem from a human donor with alopecia areata. Each CDR3 is given with its conserved first and last residue. A D gene is named only where the DNA matches it firmly. Rows may omit the clone size; those that give it use once, few, many or a size class.

cdr3_nt | cdr3_aa | j_call | d_call | v_call | clone_size
TGTGCCAGCAGCTCCCGACCGAGGGGGACCCAATACGAGCAGTACTTC | CASSSRPRGTQYEQYF | TRBJ2-7 | NA | TRBV5-4 | NA
TGCAGCGTTGAAGATCCTAGAGAACAATTCTATGGCTACACCTTC | CSVEDPREQFYGYTF | TRBJ1-2 | NA | TRBV29-1 | NA
TGTGCCAGCACCTCCTTGATGGCTAGCACAGATACGCAGTATTTT | CASTSLMASTDTQYF | TRBJ2-3 | NA | TRBV6-1 | NA
TGCGCCAGCAGCTTGAGAGCCGGTCTGTTGACCCAGTACTTC | CASSLRAGLLTQYF | TRBJ2-5 | NA | TRBV5-1 | NA
TGTGCCAGCAGCTTGGGCCTAGCGGGGGGGACTGGTGAGCAGTTCTTC | CASSLGLAGGTGEQFF | TRBJ2-1 | TRBD2 | TRBV5-4 | NA
TGTGCCAGCAGCGTAGCGAGCGGGGGGCTGAACACCGGGGAGCTGTTTTTT | CASSVASGGLNTGELFF | TRBJ2-2 | TRBD2 | TRBV9 | NA
TGTGCCTGGAAGGGGGTGACTGAAGCTTTCTTT | CAWKGVTEAFF | TRBJ1-1 | NA | TRBV30 | NA
TGTGCGACGAGGAGCGGGGTGTACTACGAGCAGTACTTC | CATRSGVYYEQYF | TRBJ2-7 | TRBD2 | TRBV2 | NA
TGTGCCAGCAGCGCCCTAGCGGGGGGTACCACAGATACGCAGTATTTT | CASSALAGGTTDTQYF | TRBJ2-3 | TRBD2 | TRBV7-6 | NA
TGTGCCAGCAGCGTAGACGCCCAGGGGTATGAAAAACTGTTTTTT | CASSVDAQGYEKLFF | TRBJ1-4 | NA | TRBV9 | once
TGTGCCAGCAGCCAAGATCCACAGAACACTGAAGCTTTCTTT | CASSQDPQNTEAFF | TRBJ1-1 | NA | TRBV4-2 | few
TGTGCCAGCAGACCGGACAGGGTCCGGGGCTACACCTTC | CASRPDRVRGYTF | TRBJ1-2 | TRBD1 | TRBV6-5 | few
TGTGCCAGCAGCGTTCGGGACGGATACACTGAAGCTTTCTTT | CASSVRDGYTEAFF | TRBJ1-1 | NA | TRBV9 | NA
TGTGCCTGGAGCGGACAGTCCTATAATTCACCCCTCCACTTT | CAWSGQSYNSPLHF | TRBJ1-6 | NA | TRBV30 | NA
TGCAGCGCGCGACAGGGAGGGGAGCCCCAGCATTTT | CSARQGGEPQHF | TRBJ1-5 | TRBD1 | TRBV29-1 | few
TGCGCCAGCAGCTTGGCCGGGACAGCGAACACCGGGGAGCTGTTTTTT | CASSLAGTANTGELFF | TRBJ2-2 | TRBD1 | TRBV5-1 | NA
TGTGCCATCAGGGAAGACAGATATCAGCCCCAGCATTTT | CAIREDRYQPQHF | TRBJ1-5 | NA | TRBV10-3 | NA
TGTGCCAGCAGTTGGACTAGCCAGGAGACCCAGTACTTC | CASSWTSQETQYF | TRBJ2-5 | TRBD2 | TRBV6-5 | NA
TGTGCCAGCAGCCCCGTGATAGGAGGTGGGCCCAATGAGCAGTTCTTC | CASSPVIGGGPNEQFF | TRBJ2-1 | NA | TRBV11-3 | NA
TGTGCCAGCAGCCAAGCGGGCGGGGGGGCCGTGGAGACCCAGTACTTC | CASSQAGGGAVETQYF | TRBJ2-5 | TRBD2 | TRBV4-2 | NA
TGTGCCAGCAGCTCTCGGACGGGCCGGAATACGGCCCAGTACTTC | CASSSRTGRNTAQYF | TRBJ2-5 | NA | TRBV11-2 | NA
TGTGCCTGGACCAGGGGGGGATTCAACTATGGCTACACCTTC | CAWTRGGFNYGYTF | TRBJ1-2 | TRBD1 | TRBV30 | few
TGTGCCAGCAGCCCGGCCCCGCTAGCGGGGGGTGGTGAGCAGTTCTTC | CASSPAPLAGGGEQFF | TRBJ2-1 | TRBD2 | TRBV7-3 | few
TGCGCCAGCAGAAGCGACAGGGGAGCTTTCTTT | CASRSDRGAFF | TRBJ1-1 | TRBD1 | TRBV5-1 | NA
TGTGCCTGGAGAGTCGCGGGGGCGGGAGATACGCAGTATTTT | CAWRVAGAGDTQYF | TRBJ2-3 | NA | TRBV30 | NA
TGTGCCAGCAGCTTAGCCGTGTTAGATACGCAGTATTTT | CASSLAVLDTQYF | TRBJ2-3 | NA | TRBV11-2 | NA
TGTGCCAGCAGCACGCACGGCGGGGGCTATGGCTACACCTTC | CASSTHGGGYGYTF | TRBJ1-2 | NA | TRBV27 | NA
TGTGCCAGCAGCTTGTTGGCAGGGGGCCTCGGGAACACTGAAGCTTTCTTT | CASSLLAGGLGNTEAFF | TRBJ1-1 | TRBD1 | TRBV5-4 | NA
TGCGCCAGCAGCTTGGTTAGGAACACCTACGAGCAGTACTTC | CASSLVRNTYEQYF | TRBJ2-7 | NA | TRBV5-1 | NA